One sample yielded the 16 T cell receptor beta chains listed below, sequenced in a study of shared clonotypes between healthy human individuals. The data were produced by immunoSEQ multiplex PCR, yet TCRdb's version contains in-frame clones alone and is incomplete. The data contain approximately 2.1 million clones, 85% to 95% of them singletons. Sequenced material: naive CD4+ T cells from PBMCs. The subset is: CD45RA+ positively selected. These receptors were obtained from a man aged 18-30 years in good health. Some clones in this sample may be carry-over from other donors' samples.

The chain uses TRBV9 and TRBJ1-2, with 12 bases that match TRBD1. The CDR3 covers 17 residues. Germline trimming cut 4 bases from V and 6 bases from J; bases unmatched to any gene: 13. CDR1 SGDLS and CDR2 YYNGEE come from the germline V gene. In DNA, the CDR3 is TGTGCCAGCAGCCCCCGGGACAGGGGGCCGAGTTTCAATGGCTACACCTTC. Its protein product is CASSPRDRGPSFNGYTF.

This chain uses TRBV6-5 with TRBJ2-7; tentatively, D is TRBD2 (6 bases). The CDR3 runs to 13 residues. CDR1 is MNHEY and CDR2 is SVGAGI in the germline V gene. The germline V and J ends were trimmed by 8 bases and 3 bases, with 14 bases remaining between them. The CDR3 bases are TGTGCCAGCCAATCCGGGAGCCGCTACGAGCAGTACTTC. Encoded protein: CASQSGSRYEQYF.

J is TRBJ2-1 and V is TRBV27; 14 nucleotides line up with TRBD2. This CDR3 has 15 residues. J lost 9 bases, V lost 6 bases, and 7 bases had no gene match. CDR1 and CDR2 from the germline V gene are MNHEY and SMNVEV (reference sequence). This chain's CDR3 is CASSRLAGGPFEQFF. DNA of the CDR3: TGTGCCAGCAGCCGACTAGCGGGAGGGCCATTTGAGCAGTTCTTC.

This sequence joins TRBV4-1 and TRBJ1-2; 7 nucleotides align to TRBD1. J gave up 4 bases and V 2 bases, and 16 bases lay outside the gene matches. The CDR3 spans 18 residues. Germline values: CDR1 MGHRA, CDR2 YSYEKL. Written as DNA, the CDR3 is TGCGCCAGCAGCCAATTTCCCATGGGAATACCAGGGGGCTATGGCTACACCTTC. This gives the protein CASSQFPMGIPGGYGYTF.

V is TRBV6-1 and J is TRBJ2-7; D gene uncertain. Trimming shortened V by 1 base and J by 0 bases, and 10 bases separated the two germline ends. The CDR3 is 15 amino acids. Germline values: CDR1 MNHNS, CDR2 SASEGT. In nucleotides, the CDR3 is TGTGCCAGCAGTGAAGGAACAGCGACCTCCTACGAGCAGTACTTC. It encodes CASSEGTATSYEQYF.

V is TRBV15 and J is TRBJ2-5; D is perhaps TRBD1 (6 bases). CDR3 length: 16 residues. Germline values: CDR1 LNHNV, CDR2 YYDKDF (reference sequence). V was pared by 2 bases and J by 2 bases, with 15 bases between. The CDR3 DNA reads TGTGCCACCAGCAGAAATACCGGGACATTTCAAGAGACCCAGTACTTC. Translation: CATSRNTGTFQETQYF.

Points on this clone: This same CDR3 is encoded by further DNA sequences in the sample. The rearrangement uses TRBV19 and TRBJ2-7; the D gene could be TRBD1 or TRBD2 (5 bases each). The CDR3 runs 14 residues. Trimming pared 0 bases from V and 2 bases from J, leaving 8 bases between. Germline V gene sequence: CDR1 LNHDA, CDR2 SQIVND (reference sequence). The CDR3 coding sequence is TGTGCCAGTAGTATAGAGCCGGGACCCTACGAGCAGTACTTC. Its protein is CASSIEPGPYEQYF.

The chain is built from TRBV5-6 and TRBJ2-7; a weak D match, TRBD1 (6 bases). V lost 3 bases and J lost 2, with 15 bases in between. CDR1 is SGHDT, CDR2 YYEEEE, per germline. This CDR3 contains 15 residues. CDR3 coding DNA: TGTGCCAGCAGCTCAAGATGGGACACGCCCTACGAGCAGTACTTC. It specifies CASSSRWDTPYEQYF.

CDR3 protein: CSVEDRGRGADTQYF. The DNA of the CDR3 is TGCAGCGTTGAAGATCGGGGTAGGGGCGCAGATACGCAGTATTTT. The chain links TRBV29-1 to TRBJ2-3, with D tentatively TRBD1 or TRBD2 (5 bases each). Looked up from germline, CDR1 is SQVTM and CDR2 is ANQGSEA. Trimming left V 0 bases short and J 4 bases short, with 14 bases between. The CDR3 is 15 amino acids.

This chain uses TRBV27 with TRBJ2-6; TRBD1 agrees at 10 bases. This CDR3 contains 18 residues. Germline CDR1 reads MNHEY; CDR2 reads SMNVEV (reference sequence). Germline trimming cut 7 bases from V and 1 base from J; bases unmatched to any gene: 10. The CDR3 bases are TGTGCCAGCAAACAACCGGGACAGGGGTTGTCTGGGGCCAACGTCCTGACTTTC. Protein: CASKQPGQGLSGANVLTF.

The V call is TRBV30, the J call TRBJ1-4; 7 positions agree with TRBD1. CDR1 and CDR2 (germline): GTSNPN, SVGIG (reference sequence). V was pared by 1 base and J by 3 bases, with 5 bases of the junction left unmatched. The CDR3 loop spans 15 amino acids. Here the CDR3 DNA reads TGTGCCTGGAGTGATCGACAGGGCTCTAATGAAAAACTGTTTTTT. Encoded protein: CAWSDRQGSNEKLFF.

The chain employs TRBV4-1 and TRBJ2-3; D is possibly TRBD2 (5 bases). Trimming removed 0 bases from V and 1 base from J, with 8 bases in between. CDR3 size: 15 residues. Germline CDR1 MGHRA, CDR2 YSYEKL. CDR3 in DNA: TGCGCCAGCAGCCAAGATTTCGGGGGCACAGATACGCAGTATTTT. Amino acid sequence: CASSQDFGGTDTQYF.

The V and J genes are TRBV19 and TRBJ1-1, with D tentatively TRBD1 (5 bases). Trimming took 3 bases from V and 7 from J, leaving 9 bases between them. The CDR3 totals 12 residues. Germline-derived CDR1 and CDR2 are LNHDA and SQIVND (reference sequence). Here the CDR3 reads CASSIQGLEAFF. The CDR3, as DNA: TGTGCCAGTAGTATTCAGGGCCTTGAAGCTTTCTTT.

This sequence joins TRBV6-1 and TRBJ2-5; 9 nucleotides match TRBD1. The CDR3 runs to 15 residues. Germline V gene lookup returns CDR1 MNHNS and CDR2 SASEGT. Unmatched junction bases numbered 11, after V lost 7 bases and J lost 5 bases. The CDR3 DNA sequence: TGTGCCAGCACCCGCTCAGGACAGGGGCTGGAGACCCAGTACTTC. Translation gives CASTRSGQGLETQYF.

The chain links TRBV29-1 to TRBJ1-2; the D gene is possibly TRBD1 (5 bases). The CDR3 length is 15 residues. V was clipped by 1 base and J by 3 bases, with 15 bases between them. Germline V CDR1 and CDR2: SQVTM, ANQGSEA. This CDR3 is CSVEVWSGWYYGYTF. The DNA for the CDR3 is TGCAGCGTTGAAGTTTGGTCAGGGTGGTACTATGGCTACACCTTC.

The CDR3: CASSLDRGGTDTQYF. In nucleotides, the CDR3 is TGTGCCAGCAGCTTGGACAGGGGCGGCACAGATACGCAGTATTTT. The genes are TRBV7-8 and TRBJ2-3; 9 bases agree with TRBD1. This CDR3 has 15 amino acids. From germline, CDR1 is SGHVS and CDR2 FQNEAQ. Losses at the gene ends were 3 bases for V and 1 base for J; bases not matched to a gene: 2.